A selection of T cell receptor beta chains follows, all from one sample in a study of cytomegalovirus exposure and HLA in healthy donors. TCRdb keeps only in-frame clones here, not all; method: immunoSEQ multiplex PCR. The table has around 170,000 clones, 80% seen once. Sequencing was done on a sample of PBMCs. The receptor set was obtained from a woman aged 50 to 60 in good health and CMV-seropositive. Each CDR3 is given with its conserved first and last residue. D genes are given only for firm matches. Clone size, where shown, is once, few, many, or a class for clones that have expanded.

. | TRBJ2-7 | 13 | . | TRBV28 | CASSNGGKYEQYF | TGTGCCAGCAGTAACGGAGGGAAGTACGAGCAGTACTTC
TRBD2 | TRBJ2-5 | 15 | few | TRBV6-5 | CASSYVRGAVETQYF | TGTGCCAGCAGTTACGTGCGGGGGGCGGTGGAGACCCAGTACTTC
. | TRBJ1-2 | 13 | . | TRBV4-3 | CASSQDLGTRYTF | TGCGCCAGCAGCCAAGATTTGGGCACCCGCTACACCTTC
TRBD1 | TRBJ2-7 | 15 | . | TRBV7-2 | CASSADRGPNYEQYF | TGTGCCAGCAGCGCCGACAGGGGTCCCAACTACGAGCAGTACTTC
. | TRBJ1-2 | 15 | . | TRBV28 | CASSLFGDTTFGYTF | TGTGCCAGCAGTTTATTCGGGGACACCACGTTCGGCTACACCTTC
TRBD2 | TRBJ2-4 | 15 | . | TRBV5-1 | CASSAARGGGTIQYF | TGCGCCAGCAGCGCTGCTAGGGGCGGGGGAACCATTCAGTACTTC
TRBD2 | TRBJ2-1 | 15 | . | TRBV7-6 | CASSYGLAAANEQFF | TGTGCCAGCAGCTACGGACTAGCGGCGGCCAATGAGCAGTTCTTC
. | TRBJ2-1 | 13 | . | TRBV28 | CASSPRAPREQFF | TGTGCCAGCAGTCCCAGGGCCCCAAGGGAGCAGTTCTTC
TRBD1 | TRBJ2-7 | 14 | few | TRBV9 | CASSARTGSYEQYF | TGTGCCAGCAGCGCGAGGACAGGGTCCTACGAGCAGTACTTC
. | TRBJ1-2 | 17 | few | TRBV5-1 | CASSFNLGKQGLGGYTF | TGCGCCAGCAGCTTTAATCTAGGGAAACAGGGCCTGGGAGGCTACACCTTC
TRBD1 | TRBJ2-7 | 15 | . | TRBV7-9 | CASSRQGRPWGEQYF | TGTGCCAGCAGCCGACAGGGACGGCCTTGGGGCGAGCAGTACTTC
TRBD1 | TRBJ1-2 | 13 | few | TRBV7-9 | CSSSWDRAYGYTF | TGTTCCAGCAGCTGGGACAGGGCCTATGGCTACACCTTC
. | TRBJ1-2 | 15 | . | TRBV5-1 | CASSLGGGAGYGYTF | TGCGCCAGCAGCTTGGGGGGGGGCGCCGGCTATGGCTACACCTTC
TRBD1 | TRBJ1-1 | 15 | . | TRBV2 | CASRRTGGDNTEAFF | TGTGCCAGCAGACGGACAGGGGGCGATAACACTGAAGCTTTCTTT
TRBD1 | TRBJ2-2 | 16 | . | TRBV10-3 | CAISERGTGVSGELFF | TGTGCCATCAGTGAGAGGGGAACAGGGGTGTCCGGGGAGCTGTTTTTT
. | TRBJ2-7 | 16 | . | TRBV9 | CASSVPFRSRRCEQYF | TGTGCCAGCAGCGTGCCCTTTAGGAGCAGGAGGTGCGAGCAGTACTTC
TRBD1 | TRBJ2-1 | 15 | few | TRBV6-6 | CASTPRRDRGHEQFF | TGTGCCAGCACCCCCCGGCGGGACAGGGGGCATGAGCAGTTCTTC
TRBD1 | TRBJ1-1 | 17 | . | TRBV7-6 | CASSLRSGTGVETEAFF | TGTGCCAGCAGCCTACGATCCGGGACAGGGGTCGAAACTGAAGCTTTCTTT
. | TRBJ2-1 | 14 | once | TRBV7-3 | CASSLGGLYNEQFF | TGTGCCAGCAGCTTGGGCGGACTCTACAATGAGCAGTTCTTC
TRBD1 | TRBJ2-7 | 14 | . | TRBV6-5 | CASTKGVLQGRQYF | TGTGCCAGCACCAAAGGGGTTTTACAGGGGAGGCAGTACTTC
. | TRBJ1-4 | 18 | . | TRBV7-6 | CASSSLDTPVRTNEKLFF | TGTGCCAGCAGCTCCCTCGATACACCGGTGCGGACTAATGAAAAACTGTTTTTT
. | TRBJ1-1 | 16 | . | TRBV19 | CASSYGIQEINTEAFF | TGTGCCAGTAGTTATGGGATACAGGAGATAAACACTGAAGCTTTCTTT
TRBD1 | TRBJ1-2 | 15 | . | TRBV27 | CASSFLGQGAGGYTF | TGTGCCAGCAGTTTCCTTGGACAGGGGGCGGGAGGCTACACCTTC
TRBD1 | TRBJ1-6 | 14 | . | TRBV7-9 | CASGGGFGNSPLHF | TGTGCCAGCGGAGGGGGCTTCGGGAATTCACCCCTCCACTTT
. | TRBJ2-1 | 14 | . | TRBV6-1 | CASRHSRESNEQFF | TGTGCCAGCAGACACAGTAGGGAGAGCAATGAGCAGTTCTTC
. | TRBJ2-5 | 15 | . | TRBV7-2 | CASSHYMGGQETQYF | TGTGCCAGCAGCCACTATATGGGGGGCCAAGAGACCCAGTACTTC
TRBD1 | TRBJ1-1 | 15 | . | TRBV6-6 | CASSMGTGLGTEAFF | TGTGCCAGCAGTATGGGGACAGGGTTGGGGACTGAAGCTTTCTTT
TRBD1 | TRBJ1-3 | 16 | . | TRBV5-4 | CASSLGGTGAENTIYF | TGTGCCAGCAGCTTGGGAGGGACAGGGGCAGAAAACACCATATATTTT
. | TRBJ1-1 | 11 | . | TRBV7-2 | CASSLALKAFF | TGTGCCAGCAGCTTAGCGCTAAAGGCTTTCTTT